A single sample is the source of the 25 T cell receptor beta chains below, sequenced in a study of tumor and adjacent non-tumor tissue in lung cancer (dated by TCRdb to 2016 to 2019). RNA was isolated from bulk, unsorted tissue, and RNA quality was assessed with a NanoDrop ND-1000 and an Agilent 2100. For the normal lung samples, distant non-tumor tissue was collected more than 3 cm away from the tumor edge. Library preparation used multiplex PCR. Sequencing instrument: Illumina HiSeq 2500. TCRbeta libraries were constructed through three rounds of nested PCR with primers (Table S4) according to protocols adapted from ARM-PCR. Clones were called with MiXCR by TCRdb after fastp trimmed the public reads at Q25, and only in-frame beta chains were retained. Identical CDR3 protein sequences are pooled into one entry, listed with their most common genes and DNA. The sample records fewer than 90,000 distinct CDR3 sequences, around 80% of which are singletons. The top ten hold less than 25% of the sample.

The sequencing input was distant non-tumor lung tissue. The receptors stem from a woman between 50 and 59 years old with non-small cell lung cancer.

The sample holds a few counts of this clonotype. J is TRBJ2-5 and V is TRBV2, with 7 bases identical to TRBD1. Germline assignment: CDR1 SNHLY and CDR2 FYNNEI. CDR3 length equals 15 residues. Unmatched junction bases numbered 12, after V lost 10 bases and J lost 1 base. The DNA for the CDR3 is TGTGCCACCGAAAGGGACAGTCCATTCCAAGAGACCCAGTACTTC. Translating gives CATERDSPFQETQYF.

The count of this clonotype is one. V is TRBV7-8 and J is TRBJ2-1; possible D gene TRBD2, 6 bases. The J call is uncertain, as TRBJ2-7 better fits the DNA end. This CDR3 is 14 amino acids long. Germline V gives CDR1 SGHVS, CDR2 FQNEAQ. CDR3 sequence: CTNSFLAGLNEQYF. In DNA form, the CDR3 reads TGTACCAACAGCTTTCTGGCGGGGCTTAATGAGCAGTACTTC.

The chain joins TRBV19 to TRBJ2-4; D gene unclear. The germline V gene encodes CDR1 LNHDA and CDR2 SQIVND (reference sequence). V lost 4 bases to trimming and J lost 5 bases, with 24 bases between them. CDR3 length equals 18 residues. CDR3 sequence reads: CASSRFPEGAGSENIQYF. CDR3 in DNA: TGTGCCAGTAGTAGGTTTCCGGAAGGAGCCGGTTCGGAAAACATTCAGTACTTC.

This clonotype came up many times. Written as DNA, the CDR3 is TGTGCCAGCACTCCAGGGGGCTCAAGCAATCAGCCCCAGCATTTT. Residues: CASTPGGSSNQPQHF. The V and J genes are TRBV6-6 and TRBJ1-5; 8 bases align to TRBD1. V shed 7 bases and J 1 base; nucleotides not matched to a gene: 6. Germline CDR1 is MNHNY and CDR2 is SVGAGI (reference sequence). The CDR3 has 15 residues.

Comment on this clonotype: This likely comes from a read error, as the CDR3 has no conserved phenylalanine or tryptophan at its end. The V call is TRBV5-1, the J call TRBJ2-7, with D perhaps assigned TRBD1 or TRBD2 (5 bases each). This CDR3 has 17 residues. Germline lookup yields CDR1 SGHRS and CDR2 YFSETQ. V was trimmed by 4 bases and J by 5 bases, leaving 25 bases between them. CDR3 amino acids: CASSPVGLGIRDHEQYS. CDR3 DNA: TGCGCCAGCAGCCCGGTTGGACTGGGGATTCGGGACCACGAGCAGTACTCC.

For this clonotype: The junction departs from the called germline gene at one end, perhaps through a read error. V usage is TRBV6-6 and J usage is TRBJ2-5; 9 bases align to TRBD2. Germline assignment: CDR1 MNHNY and CDR2 SVGAGI (reference sequence). CDR3 size: 17 residues. The CDR3 is CASSYSLAGGGQEIQYF. CDR3 bases: TGTGCTAGCAGTTACTCGCTTGCGGGAGGGGGCCAAGAGATCCAGTACTTC.

Comments on this clonotype: The limits of the CDR3 on the DNA are not certain, so only TCRdb's listed CDR3 is given. The V gene is TRBV6-1, the J gene TRBJ1-5. The CDR3 length is 17 residues, termini included. Per the germline V gene, CDR1 is MNHNS and CDR2 is SASEGT. This CDR3 reads CANSEDYWGNGNQPQHF.

A word on this clonotype: This may be a read error: a much more frequent sequence differs by one nucleotide. The chain recombines TRBV24-1 with TRBJ2-1; 10 positions agree with TRBD2. CDR1 and CDR2 from the germline V gene are KGHDR and SFDVKD. The junction had 6 bases not matched to a gene; V was cut back by 2 bases and J by 9 bases. The CDR3 is made up of 15 amino acids. The CDR3 sequence is CATSDYSSGSIEQFF. As DNA, the CDR3 is TGTGCCACCAGTGATTACTCTAGCGGGAGTATTGAGCAGTTCTTC.

Notes on this clonotype: Lacking the conserved final phenylalanine or tryptophan, this CDR3 likely reflects a read error. The rearrangement uses TRBV5-1 and TRBJ2-7; no clear D. The CDR3 runs 14 residues. Germline loops: CDR1 SGHRS, CDR2 YFSETQ. The ends were cut back, 2 bases at V and 4 bases at J, with 13 bases in the middle. CDR3 DNA sequence: TGCGCCAGCAGCTTAGACGATGGTTTGTACGAGCAGTACTAC. It yields the protein CASSLDDGLYEQYY.

The table lists this clonotype with a count of one. This is likely a read error, given that the CDR3 carries no conserved phenylalanine or tryptophan at its end. The gene calls are TRBV20-1 and TRBJ2-3; D is unclear. CDR1 DFQATT and CDR2 SNEGSKA come from the germline V gene (reference sequence). CDR3 size: 17 residues. Deletions cut 1 base from V and 2 bases from J, with 19 bases between. The CDR3 DNA sequence: TGCAGTGCTAGAGCCCCTGGGTTTGGGCCCCACACAGATACGCAGTATATT. This sequence encodes CSARAPGFGPHTDTQYI.

The V gene is TRBV6-1, the J gene TRBJ1-4, with D perhaps matching TRBD1 (5 bases). From germline, CDR1 is MNHNS and CDR2 SASEGT. The CDR3 spans 13 residues. Trimming left V 10 bases short and J 4 bases short, with 13 bases between. The CDR3 reads CANSGTGNEKLFF. The CDR3 bases are TGTGCCAATTCCGGGACGGGTAATGAAAAACTGTTTTTT.

Points on this clonotype: This CDR3 fails to terminate in the conserved phenylalanine or tryptophan, so it likely reflects a read error. The DNA is left out, because the CDR3 cannot be placed on it with certainty; the CDR3 is given as TCRdb lists it. The genes are TRBV6-5 and TRBJ1-6; the DNA was not compared with TRBD1, the D call given in the table. The CDR3 is 16 amino acids long, termini counted. CDR1 is MNHEY, CDR2 SVGAGI, per germline. CDR3 amino acids: CASSYSAGQGGSPPHI.

As regards this clonotype: A much larger clone is a single base away; this may be a read error. This chain joins TRBV20-1 and TRBJ2-1; possibly TRBD2 for D (6 bases). Germline CDR1 reads DFQATT; CDR2 reads SNEGSKA (reference sequence). The CDR3 contains 13 residues. The CDR3 DNA reads TGCAGTGCTAGCGGGAGATTGGCGAATGAGCGGTTCTTC. Translated: CSASGRLANERFF.

With respect to this clonotype: A read error may explain this, as a much larger clone is one base away. The chain couples TRBV20-1 to TRBJ2-1, with 7 bases identical to TRBD2. The CDR3 consists of 13 residues. CDR1 is DFQATT and CDR2 is SNEGSKA in the germline V gene (reference sequence). With 5 bases clipped from V and 3 bases from J, the junction kept 4 bases outside the gene matches. CDR3 DNA: TGCAGTGCTGGGACTAACGACTACAATGAGCAGTTCTTC. This encodes CSAGTNDYNEQFF.

This clonotype appeared many times. The chain employs TRBV28 and TRBJ2-3, with D possibly TRBD2 on 6 matching bases. In germline, CDR1 is MDHEN, CDR2 SYDVKM. With 9 bases removed from V and 2 bases from J, the gap between germline ends came to 9 bases. This CDR3 is 12 amino acids long. This CDR3 is CASGGYTDTQYF. The CDR3 DNA reads as TGTGCCAGTGGAGGGTACACAGATACGCAGTATTTT.

This chain joins TRBV4-1 and TRBJ2-1; 16 bases align to TRBD2. Losses at the gene ends were 7 bases for V and 4 bases for J; bases not matched to a gene: 1. The CDR3 totals 15 residues. Germline V gene data show CDR1 as MGHRA and CDR2 as YSYEKL. The CDR3 reads CASKGLAGGYNEQFF. The CDR3 DNA sequence: TGCGCCAGCAAGGGACTAGCGGGGGGGTACAATGAGCAGTTCTTC.

This chain joins TRBV28 and TRBJ2-1, with 14 nucleotides matching TRBD2. J lost 0 bases, V lost 11 bases, and 6 bases had no gene match. CDR3 length: 16 amino acids. The germline gives CDR1 MDHEN, CDR2 SYDVKM. CDR3 nucleotides: TGTGCCTCCTATGGGACTAGCGGGAGCTCCTACAATGAGCAGTTCTTC. Encoded protein: CASYGTSGSSYNEQFF.

This clonotype is medium-sized by share. The chain has TRBV6-1 and TRBJ2-4; no reliable D call. From germline, CDR1 is MNHNS and CDR2 SASEGT. The CDR3 is made up of 13 amino acids. Trimming pared 3 bases from V and 7 bases from J, leaving 10 bases between. The CDR3 DNA is TGTGCCAGCAGTGAGGGATTGGAGAACATTCAGTACTTC. Residues: CASSEGLENIQYF.

The V and J genes are TRBV20-1 and TRBJ1-1; no firm D call. The CDR3 sequence is 15 residues long. The V gene's germline CDR1 is DFQATT and CDR2 SNEGSKA (reference sequence). CDR3 protein: CRHLPAGRLNTQAFF. DNA for the CDR3: TGCAGACATCTCCCCGCCGGGCGGTTGAATACTCAAGCTTTCTTT.

In the case of this clonotype: A read error may account for a junction end that differs from germline. DNA of the CDR3: TGCAGCGTTTCCCACCCCTTTAGCGGGAGGGTGCGGAATGAGCAGTTGTTC. Translating it yields CSVSHPFSGRVRNEQLF. This chain joins TRBV29-1 and TRBJ2-1, with 11 bases matching TRBD2. Germline loops: CDR1 SQVTM, CDR2 ANQGSEA. The CDR3 is 17 amino acids.

As DNA, the CDR3 is TGCAGTGCTAGACTAGCGGCCTCCGTGAAAAACATTCAGTACTTC. Translation gives CSARLAASVKNIQYF. This chain uses TRBV20-1 with TRBJ2-4; 7 bases align to TRBD2. CDR1 and CDR2 (germline): DFQATT, SNEGSKA (reference sequence). There are 15 residues in the CDR3. The junction had 8 bases not matched to a gene; V was cut back by 2 bases and J by 4 bases.

There are many counts of this clonotype. The chain uses TRBV5-1 and TRBJ1-1; D not resolved. This CDR3 comprises 15 residues. V was pared by 0 bases and J by 3 bases, with 12 bases between. Germline V CDR1 and CDR2: SGHRS, YFSETQ. The chain's CDR3 is CASSLGAVLDTEAFF. CDR3 in DNA: TGCGCCAGCAGCTTGGGAGCGGTTCTGGACACTGAAGCTTTCTTT.

This clonotype was detected ten times or more. The rearrangement joins TRBV29-1 to TRBJ2-5; 9 bases are a match to TRBD2. The CDR3 is 14 residues long. V lost 7 bases and J lost 5; bases outside the gene matches: 11. Per the germline V gene, CDR1 is SQVTM and CDR2 is ANQGSEA. The CDR3 sequence is CSADGAGGPETQYF. CDR3 DNA sequence: TGCAGCGCTGACGGGGCGGGAGGGCCGGAGACCCAGTACTTC.

In regard to this clonotype: An end of the junction differs from the germline gene, which may be a read error. The CDR3 sequence: CGVELSGSSYNEQFF. CDR3 nucleotides: TGCGGCGTTGAATTATCCGGGAGCTCCTACAATGAGCAGTTCTTC. The chain has TRBV29-1 and TRBJ2-1; possible D gene TRBD2, 6 bases. Per the germline V gene, CDR1 is SQVTM and CDR2 is ANQGSEA. This CDR3 contains 15 residues.

In this sample, this clonotype turned up once. Since no conserved phenylalanine or tryptophan closes the CDR3, a read error is the likely cause. This chain connects TRBV20-1 to TRBJ2-1; 7 bases line up with TRBD2. Germline V gene lookup returns CDR1 DFQATT and CDR2 SNEGSKA (reference sequence). The CDR3 is made up of 13 amino acids. The CDR3 reads CGASGPNGHEQFI. In DNA, the CDR3 is TGCGGTGCTAGCGGCCCAAATGGTCATGAGCAGTTCATC.